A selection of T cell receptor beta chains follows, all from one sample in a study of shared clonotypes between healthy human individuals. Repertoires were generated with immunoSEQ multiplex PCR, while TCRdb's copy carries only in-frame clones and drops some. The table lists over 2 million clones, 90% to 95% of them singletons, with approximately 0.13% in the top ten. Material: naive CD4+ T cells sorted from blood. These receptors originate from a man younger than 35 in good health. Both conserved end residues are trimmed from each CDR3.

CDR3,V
ASGLRPN,TRBV3-2
SARSAGNTDTQY,TRBV29-1
ASSPNARSSNQPQH,TRBV7-2
ASSFSY,TRBV5-8
ASSAKDRGTEAF,TRBV5-4
ASSRSGTSADTQY,TRBV6-1
ASSFREGIRHSGNTIY,TRBV7-9
ASSVAPGQGAIYGYT,TRBV19
ATSMALGIGAPQH,TRBV15
ASRDETGSNYGYT,TRBV6-5
SVLPENTEAF,TRBV29-1
SASPQAGYT,TRBV20-1
AWSAYRNTGELF,TRBV30
ASSVGGYQPQH,TRBV9
ASSPGTNQPQH,TRBV19
ASDRGTSGTYEQY,TRBV6-1
ASSYGVNNSPLH,TRBV6-5
ASSSGLLYNEQF,TRBV5-4
ASSTGTGYQPQH,TRBV18
ASSWVDRGTEAF,TRBV6-6
ASSETGELF,TRBV7-9